This TCR beta chain was identified during a study of CXCR3-negative and CXCR3-positive naive CD8 T cells. Study-level results: Both naive subsets showed comparably high diversity, and memory CD8+ cells showed much lower diversity. TRBV-TRBJ usage matched between naive CXCR3-negative and CXCR3-positive cells but not between memory cells. Hydrophobicity of TRB CDR3s was greater in CXCR3-positive naive cells than in CXCR3-negative naive cells.

Turning to this clonotype: Antigen unknown.

Germline lookup yields CDR1 SGDLS and CDR2 YYNGEE. There are 13 residues in the CDR3. Libraries of TRB cDNA were made by 5' RACE and carried UMIs. TCRdb processed the 5' RACE reads again and assigns one entry to each CDR3 protein, with no DNA. The sample holds 75,000 to 100,000 distinct CDR3 sequences. The chain has TRBV9 and TRBJ2-7; TCRdb lists TRBD2, though no DNA is available to test this call. This TCR came from a human donor in good health. Some clones in this sample may be carry-over from other donors' samples. The source material was naive CXCR3+ CD8+ T cells from blood. Subset given: CD45RO-CCR7+CD27+CD95- naive CD8+ T cells expressing CXCR3 (TNR3+). The CDR3 is CASMPARYYEQYF.